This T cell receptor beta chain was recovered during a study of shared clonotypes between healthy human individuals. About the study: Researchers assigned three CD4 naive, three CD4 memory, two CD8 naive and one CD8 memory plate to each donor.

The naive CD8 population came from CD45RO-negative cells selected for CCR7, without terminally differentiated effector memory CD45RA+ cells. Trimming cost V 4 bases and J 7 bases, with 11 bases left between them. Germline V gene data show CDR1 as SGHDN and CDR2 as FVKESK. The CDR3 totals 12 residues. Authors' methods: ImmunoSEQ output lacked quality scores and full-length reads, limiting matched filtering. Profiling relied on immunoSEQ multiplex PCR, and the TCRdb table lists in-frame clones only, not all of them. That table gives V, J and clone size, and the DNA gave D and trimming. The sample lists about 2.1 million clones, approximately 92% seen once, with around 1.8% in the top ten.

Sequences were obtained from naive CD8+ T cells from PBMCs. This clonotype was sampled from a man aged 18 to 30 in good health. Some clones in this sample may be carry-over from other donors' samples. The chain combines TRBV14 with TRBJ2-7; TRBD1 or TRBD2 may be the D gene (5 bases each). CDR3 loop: CASSPQDWEQYF. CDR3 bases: TGTGCCAGCAGCCCACAGGACTGGGAGCAGTACTTC.